The clone carrying this T cell receptor (beta chain) was seen a single time. TCRdb's table, derived via immunoSEQ multiplex PCR, lists solely in-frame clones and lacks some. The table has roughly 120,000 clones, under 95% seen once. Germline values: CDR1 SQVTM, CDR2 ANQGSEA. After removal of 3 bases from V and 7 bases from J, the junction contained 5 bases not matched to a gene. The length of the CDR3 is 12 residues. This entry is derived from a study of blood T cell repertoires in COVID-19. This chain uses TRBV29-1 with TRBJ1-2, with 7 bases fitting TRBD1. Source material: peripheral blood. The TCR sequence derives from a man in his fifties or sixties with COVID-19, enrolled during active disease. CDR3 sequence reads: CSVDGGGSGYTF. In DNA form, the CDR3 reads TGCAGCGTTGATGGAGGGGGCAGTGGCTACACCTTC.